This section outlines one TCR beta chain sequence together with its context. The antigen is unknown. The PCR used 60 Vbeta and 13 Jbeta primers. TCRdb keeps only in-frame clones here, not all; method: immunoSEQ multiplex PCR. The profile shows some 120,000 clones, roughly four fifths of them singletons. The sample comes from a study of cytomegalovirus exposure and HLA in healthy donors. Study-wide results and caveats: A later analysis associated 15,000 or so TCR beta sequences with HLA alleles at a 0.05 false discovery rate.

CDR1 is SNHLY and CDR2 is FYNNEI in the germline V gene. The V gene lost 11 bases and the J gene lost 3 bases, with 13 bases spanning the gap. The CDR3 consists of 12 residues. The V gene is TRBV2, the J gene TRBJ1-2, with D perhaps matching TRBD1 (6 bases). This TCR came from a man aged 40-49 years in good health and CMV-seronegative. Sequenced material: PBMCs. CDR3 residues: CAGRQEDYGYTF. The CDR3 nucleotides are TGTGCCGGCCGACAGGAAGACTATGGCTACACCTTC.